The rows below give T cell receptor beta chains drawn from one sample of a study of blood T cell repertoires in COVID-19. Sequenced by immunoSEQ multiplex PCR; TCRdb stores in-frame clones only, minus some. The sample shows about 110,000 clones, roughly 79% of them seen only once. Material: peripheral blood. These receptors originate from a woman in her 70s with acute or convalescent COVID-19. The CDR3 runs from the conserved cysteine through the conserved F or W. The D gene is left open where the match is weak. A clone size is listed for some rows: how often the clone was seen (once, few, many), or a class if it is expanded.

j_call,d_call,v_call,clone_size,cdr3_aa,cdr3_nt
TRBJ1-2,-,TRBV30,-,CAWSGVLQSDGYTF,TGTGCCTGGAGTGGCGTCTTACAGTCGGATGGCTACACCTTC
TRBJ1-5,-,TRBV9,-,CASSVTGSGNQPQHF,TGTGCCAGCAGCGTAACAGGGTCGGGCAATCAGCCCCAGCATTTT
TRBJ2-4,TRBD2,TRBV7-2,-,CASSLTRTSGENIQYF,TGTGCCAGCAGCTTAACCCGGACTAGCGGGGAAAACATTCAGTACTTC
TRBJ1-3,-,TRBV3-1/TRBV3-2,once,CASSQDVGGTSGNTIYF,TGTGCCAGCAGCCAAGATGTTGGCGGGACCTCTGGAAACACCATATATTTT
TRBJ2-1,TRBD2,TRBV7-9,-,CASSPRLAGGYNEQFF,TGTGCCAGCAGCCCCCGCCTAGCGGGGGGTTACAATGAGCAGTTCTTC
TRBJ1-4,-,TRBV6-2/TRBV6-3,-,CASSYSIQSTNEKLFF,TGTGCCAGCAGTTACTCGATACAGTCTACTAATGAAAAACTGTTTTTT
TRBJ2-7,-,TRBV20-1,-,CSASFSGFEQYF,TGCAGTGCTAGTTTTAGCGGCTTCGAGCAGTACTTC
TRBJ1-4,-,TRBV5-1,-,CASSLSRGTPNEKLFF,TGCGCCAGCAGCTTGTCCCGCGGGACGCCTAATGAAAAACTGTTTTTT
TRBJ2-1,TRBD2,TRBV5-1,-,CASSSSGGSADNEQFF,TGCGCCAGCAGCTCCTCCGGGGGGTCCGCTGACAATGAGCAGTTCTTC
TRBJ2-7,TRBD1,TRBV18,once,CASSTGTGEVEQYF,TGTGCCAGCTCAACCGGGACAGGGGAGGTCGAGCAGTACTTC
TRBJ1-1,-,TRBV5-5,-,CASSLRGVGNTEAFF,TGTGCCAGCAGCTTGCGGGGAGTAGGGAACACTGAAGCTTTCTTT
TRBJ2-1,TRBD1,TRBV28,-,CASRPWGQGAMNEQFF,TGTGCCAGCCGCCCTTGGGGACAGGGGGCTATGAATGAGCAGTTCTTC
TRBJ2-1,-,TRBV6-2/TRBV6-3,-,CASSYLGRGSEQFF,TGTGCCAGCAGTTACTTGGGACGGGGGAGTGAGCAGTTCTTC
TRBJ1-1,-,TRBV27,-,CASSLYGGPNTEAFF,TGTGCCAGCAGTTTATACGGGGGTCCGAACACTGAAGCTTTCTTT
TRBJ2-1,TRBD2,TRBV5-1,few,CASSALAGGPYNEQFF,TGCGCCAGCAGCGCACTAGCGGGAGGGCCCTACAATGAGCAGTTCTTC
TRBJ1-2,-,TRBV4-3,-,CASSQAGDSQRRGYTF,TGCGCCAGCAGCCAAGCTGGCGACTCCCAACGAAGAGGCTACACCTTC
TRBJ2-7,TRBD1,TRBV18,-,CASSTGGHEQYF,TGTGCCAGCTCAACAGGGGGCCACGAGCAGTACTTC
TRBJ2-2,-,TRBV5-1,-,CASSLGWRDGMNTGELFF,TGCGCCAGCAGCTTGGGTTGGCGGGACGGGATGAACACCGGGGAGCTGTTTTTT
TRBJ1-3,-,TRBV12-2,-,CASRSGGNTIYF,TGTGCAAGTCGCTCAGGGGGAAACACCATATATTTT
TRBJ2-2,TRBD1,TRBV4-3,-,CASSQSVSRTGVNPGELFF,TGCGCCAGCAGCCAGTCCGTTTCTAGGACAGGGGTGAACCCCGGGGAGCTGTTTTTT
TRBJ1-1,TRBD1,TRBV4-3,-,CASSRQQGSGTEAFF,TGCGCCAGCAGCCGCCAACAGGGGTCTGGCACTGAAGCTTTCTTT
TRBJ1-2,-,TRBV7-6,few,CASSLSVRAGSYGYTF,TGTGCCAGCAGCCTATCGGTTCGGGCAGGGTCCTATGGCTACACCTTC
TRBJ2-7,-,TRBV2,-,CASSEVGGPTYEQYF,TGTGCCAGCAGTGAAGTGGGGGGACCTACCTACGAGCAGTACTTC
TRBJ2-7,-,TRBV9,-,CASSVGQSSYEQYF,TGTGCCAGCAGCGTAGGTCAGTCCTCCTACGAGCAGTACTTC
TRBJ2-7,TRBD1,TRBV6-5,-,CASRGTGRGSYEQYF,TGTGCCAGCAGGGGGACAGGGCGAGGATCCTACGAGCAGTACTTC
TRBJ2-7,TRBD2,TRBV5-1,-,CASSLWFAGGPGSYEQYF,TGCGCCAGCAGCCTTTGGTTCGCGGGAGGGCCCGGTTCCTACGAGCAGTACTTC
TRBJ1-2,-,TRBV29-1,few,CSAQSQGYYGYTF,TGCAGCGCCCAGTCCCAGGGCTACTATGGCTACACCTTC
TRBJ2-5,-,TRBV10-1,-,CASSVPRETQYF,TGCGCCAGCAGTGTCCCCCGGGAGACCCAGTACTTC
TRBJ2-1,-,TRBV4-3,-,CASSQEWSGGYNEQFF,TGCGCCAGCAGCCAAGAATGGAGCGGTGGCTACAATGAGCAGTTCTTC
TRBJ1-2,TRBD1,TRBV29-1,-,CSVGQKRTGDPHTF,TGCAGCGTTGGCCAAAAGAGGACAGGGGACCCTCACACCTTC
TRBJ1-6,TRBD1,TRBV4-2,few,CASSPDRGYNSPLHF,TGTGCCAGCAGCCCGGACAGGGGTTATAATTCACCCCTCCACTTT
TRBJ2-4,-,TRBV28,-,CASSGAGLAKNIQYF,TGTGCCAGCAGCGGGGCGGGGCTAGCCAAAAACATTCAGTACTTC
TRBJ1-4,-,TRBV6-5,-,CASSRVEKLFF,TGTGCCAGCAGCAGGGTTGAAAAACTGTTTTTT
TRBJ2-7,-,TRBV6-5,-,CASSYSAGSSYEQYF,TGTGCCAGCAGTTACTCGGCAGGCAGCTCCTACGAGCAGTACTTC
TRBJ2-5,-,TRBV6-2/TRBV6-3,-,CASSRGFSRETQYF,TGTGCCAGCAGCCGGGGCTTTTCACGGGAGACCCAGTACTTC
TRBJ2-7,TRBD1,TRBV5-6,-,CASTSPGQSYEQYF,TGTGCCAGCACCTCGCCGGGACAGTCCTACGAGCAGTACTTC
TRBJ2-5,TRBD2,TRBV28,-,CASIGGRQETQYF,TGTGCCAGCATTGGCGGGAGACAAGAGACCCAGTACTTC
TRBJ2-5,TRBD2,TRBV3-1/TRBV3-2,-,CASRVRGVEQETQYF,TGTGCCAGCAGGGTTCGGGGGGTAGAGCAAGAGACCCAGTACTTC
TRBJ2-7,-,TRBV7-2,-,CASSLAPAGEGYEQYF,TGTGCCAGCAGCTTAGCGCCGGCAGGGGAAGGGTACGAGCAGTACTTC
TRBJ2-7,-,TRBV7-9,-,CASSFGGLYEQYF,TGTGCCAGCAGCTTCGGCGGACTCTACGAGCAGTACTTC
TRBJ2-3,-,TRBV6-2/TRBV6-3,-,CASSYSGTSTDTQYF,TGTGCCAGCAGTTACTCAGGGACTAGCACAGATACGCAGTATTTT
TRBJ1-5,-,TRBV18,once,CASSPPGGQPQHF,TGTGCCAGCTCACCACCAGGGGGTCAGCCCCAGCATTTT
TRBJ1-1,-,TRBV12-5,-,CASGLAYTGDEAFF,TGTGCTAGTGGTTTGGCGTACACGGGAGATGAAGCTTTCTTT
TRBJ1-1,TRBD1,TRBV18,once,CASSPRTGPLNTEAFF,TGTGCCAGCTCACCAAGGACAGGGCCATTGAACACTGAAGCTTTCTTT
TRBJ1-5,-,TRBV4-3,-,CASSQERTWTQPQHF,TGCGCCAGCAGCCAAGAGAGGACTTGGACTCAGCCCCAGCATTTT